Listed here is a single T cell receptor (beta chain). Its cognate antigen is unknown. This entry comes from a study of T cells after yellow fever vaccination. Regarding the study as a whole: Any FACS-sorted repertoire could hold abundant clonotypes that contaminate it from the bulk population.

Trimming shortened V by 7 bases and J by 9 bases, and 16 bases separated the two germline ends. CDR3 length: 13 residues. CDR1 is MNHEY, CDR2 SVGEGT, per germline. A universal primer site and UMIs were added as TCR cDNA was made by 5'RACE template switching. TCRdb independently ran MiXCR on the 5' RACE reads; one entry per CDR3 protein. The sample yields about 320,000 distinct CDR3 sequences, approximately 4.5% seen once. The sequencing here drew on PBMCs, taken 15 days after the yellow fever booster vaccination. This clonotype was sampled from a young man who received the YFV17D yellow fever vaccine. The chain couples TRBV6-2 or TRBV6-3 to TRBJ2-1, with D possibly TRBD1 on 6 matching bases. The CDR3: CASTIPQGSEQFF. CDR3 DNA sequence: TGTGCCAGCACTATCCCCCAGGGGAGTGAGCAGTTCTTC.